This is a list of T cell receptor beta chains from one sample in a study of technical replicates of blood from a handful of donors. Generated by immunoSEQ multiplex PCR, the TCRdb table keeps only in-frame clones and is missing some. The repertoire holds tens of thousands of clones, with more than 85% as singletons. The sample taken for sequencing was T cells isolated from PBMCs. Every receptor here comes from a human donor in good health. Some clones in this sample may be carry-over from other donors' samples. The CDR3 runs from the conserved cysteine through the conserved F or W. Fields, in order: D gene, V gene, clone size, J gene, CDR3 DNA, CDR3 protein. A D gene is named only where the DNA matches it firmly. Clone sizes are given selectively: once, few, many, or a class where the clone is expanded.

d_call: -; v_call: TRBV5-1; clone_size: -; j_call: TRBJ1-1; cdr3_nt: TGCGCCAGCAGCTTGCGTGGAGGAGAAGCTTTCTTT; cdr3_aa: CASSLRGGEAFF
d_call: -; v_call: TRBV2; clone_size: -; j_call: TRBJ1-5; cdr3_nt: TGTGCCAGCAGTGAAGTGAGTAGCAATCAGCCCCAGCATTTT; cdr3_aa: CASSEVSSNQPQHF
d_call: -; v_call: TRBV12-5; clone_size: -; j_call: TRBJ1-5; cdr3_nt: TGTGCTAGTGGTTTGACTAACAACGGTCAGCCCCAGCATTTT; cdr3_aa: CASGLTNNGQPQHF
d_call: -; v_call: TRBV6-6; clone_size: -; j_call: TRBJ2-3; cdr3_nt: TGTGCCAGCAGTTTCCTTGCTGGCCCCCCAACAGATACGCAGTATTTT; cdr3_aa: CASSFLAGPPTDTQYF
d_call: TRBD1; v_call: TRBV18; clone_size: -; j_call: TRBJ1-2; cdr3_nt: TGTGCCAGCTCACCGGGACAGGGGTCCAATGGCTACACCTTC; cdr3_aa: CASSPGQGSNGYTF
d_call: TRBD2; v_call: TRBV7-2; clone_size: -; j_call: TRBJ2-3; cdr3_nt: TGTGCCAGCAGCATGCTTCCCCTAGCGGGTACAGATACGCAGTATTTT; cdr3_aa: CASSMLPLAGTDTQYF
d_call: TRBD1; v_call: TRBV6-5; clone_size: -; j_call: TRBJ1-1; cdr3_nt: TGTGCCAGCAGACCGGGACAGACGAACACTGAAGCTTTCTTT; cdr3_aa: CASRPGQTNTEAFF
d_call: TRBD1; v_call: TRBV7-2; clone_size: -; j_call: TRBJ2-7; cdr3_nt: TGTGCCAGCAGCTCAGGGACAGGGGAAACCTACGAGCAGTACTTC; cdr3_aa: CASSSGTGETYEQYF
d_call: -; v_call: TRBV29-1; clone_size: -; j_call: TRBJ2-7; cdr3_nt: TGCAGCGTTGAATTGCGGGGCAGGGACCCCTACGAGCAGTACTTC; cdr3_aa: CSVELRGRDPYEQYF
d_call: -; v_call: TRBV5-4; clone_size: -; j_call: TRBJ2-7; cdr3_nt: TGTGCCAGCAGCTCGGGCTACGAGCAGTACTTC; cdr3_aa: CASSSGYEQYF
d_call: TRBD2; v_call: TRBV5-4; clone_size: -; j_call: TRBJ2-5; cdr3_nt: TGTGCCAGCAGTTCCAACTTGGGCGGGGGAGAGACCCAGTACTTC; cdr3_aa: CASSSNLGGGETQYF
d_call: TRBD1; v_call: TRBV28; clone_size: -; j_call: TRBJ1-2; cdr3_nt: TGTGCCAGCCGAAGGACAGGCGATTATGGCTACACCTTC; cdr3_aa: CASRRTGDYGYTF
d_call: TRBD2; v_call: TRBV12-5; clone_size: -; j_call: TRBJ2-1; cdr3_nt: TGTGCTAGTGGTTTAGGGACTAGCGGGAGGGTAACTAACAATGAGCAGTTCTTC; cdr3_aa: CASGLGTSGRVTNNEQFF
d_call: TRBD2; v_call: TRBV19; clone_size: -; j_call: TRBJ2-1; cdr3_nt: TGTGCCAGTAGTATAGTCGCTAGCGGGAGGAACCACAATGAGCAGTTCTTC; cdr3_aa: CASSIVASGRNHNEQFF
d_call: -; v_call: TRBV30; clone_size: -; j_call: TRBJ2-7; cdr3_nt: TGTGCCTGGAGTTGGAGGGACGAGCAGTACTTC; cdr3_aa: CAWSWRDEQYF
d_call: -; v_call: TRBV4-3; clone_size: once; j_call: TRBJ2-7; cdr3_nt: TGCGCCAGCAGCCAAGACCGAAACAGTTGGGAGCAGTACTTC; cdr3_aa: CASSQDRNSWEQYF
d_call: -; v_call: TRBV28; clone_size: -; j_call: TRBJ1-2; cdr3_nt: TGTGCCAGCAGTAATGTCGGTTATGGCTACACCTTC; cdr3_aa: CASSNVGYGYTF
d_call: -; v_call: TRBV7-2; clone_size: -; j_call: TRBJ1-1; cdr3_nt: TGTGCCAGCAGCTTGACCGGGAGGAACACTGAAGCTTTCTTT; cdr3_aa: CASSLTGRNTEAFF
d_call: -; v_call: TRBV25-1; clone_size: -; j_call: TRBJ1-5; cdr3_nt: TGTGCCAGCAGTGGTATAAATCAGCCCCAGCATTTT; cdr3_aa: CASSGINQPQHF
d_call: -; v_call: TRBV5-6; clone_size: -; j_call: TRBJ1-5; cdr3_nt: TGTGCCAGCAGCCATGGCGGGGCTAATCAGCCCCAGCATTTT; cdr3_aa: CASSHGGANQPQHF
d_call: TRBD1; v_call: TRBV7-9; clone_size: -; j_call: TRBJ2-2; cdr3_nt: TGTGCCAGCAGACCGCAGGGGGACACCGGGGAGCTGTTTTTT; cdr3_aa: CASRPQGDTGELFF
d_call: TRBD2; v_call: TRBV5-1; clone_size: once; j_call: TRBJ2-1; cdr3_nt: TGCGCCAGCAGCCGGACTAGCGGGAGCTCTGATGAGCAGTTCTTC; cdr3_aa: CASSRTSGSSDEQFF
d_call: TRBD1; v_call: TRBV5-1; clone_size: -; j_call: TRBJ2-1; cdr3_nt: TGCGCCAGCAGCTTCCCGGGGACAGGGGAATGGAGCTCCTACAATGAGCAGTTCTTC; cdr3_aa: CASSFPGTGEWSSYNEQFF
d_call: TRBD1; v_call: TRBV19; clone_size: once; j_call: TRBJ2-5; cdr3_nt: TGTGCCAGCTCGACAGGGGGAGAGACCCAGTACTTC; cdr3_aa: CASSTGGETQYF
d_call: TRBD1; v_call: TRBV30; clone_size: -; j_call: TRBJ2-3; cdr3_nt: TGTGCCTGGCGGACAGGGTATCGCGATACGCAGTATTTT; cdr3_aa: CAWRTGYRDTQYF
d_call: -; v_call: TRBV7-2; clone_size: -; j_call: TRBJ2-7; cdr3_nt: TGTGCCAGCAGCCTCCGGGACTTTTCCTACGAGCAGTACTTC; cdr3_aa: CASSLRDFSYEQYF
d_call: TRBD2; v_call: TRBV9; clone_size: -; j_call: TRBJ2-1; cdr3_nt: TGTGCCAGCAGCGTAGAGGGAACTAGCGGGGCCTCCTACAATGAGCAGTTCTTC; cdr3_aa: CASSVEGTSGASYNEQFF
d_call: TRBD2; v_call: TRBV19; clone_size: -; j_call: TRBJ2-1; cdr3_nt: TGTGCCAGTAGTCTCATTGGGGGACTAGAATATGTTAATGAGCAGTTCTTC; cdr3_aa: CASSLIGGLEYVNEQFF
d_call: TRBD1; v_call: TRBV23-1; clone_size: -; j_call: TRBJ1-4; cdr3_nt: TGCGCCAGCAGTGATGACTACGACAGGGAAAAACCAACTAATGAAAAACTGTTTTTT; cdr3_aa: CASSDDYDREKPTNEKLFF
d_call: TRBD2; v_call: TRBV4-2; clone_size: -; j_call: TRBJ2-1; cdr3_nt: TGTGCCAGCAGCCAAGATCCCCCGGGACTAGCAGCTGAGCAGTTCTTC; cdr3_aa: CASSQDPPGLAAEQFF
d_call: -; v_call: TRBV7-2; clone_size: -; j_call: TRBJ2-7; cdr3_nt: TGTGCCAGCAGCGTTGACGGGGAGAGGAGCTACGAGCAGTACTTC; cdr3_aa: CASSVDGERSYEQYF
d_call: TRBD1; v_call: TRBV27; clone_size: -; j_call: TRBJ1-1; cdr3_nt: TGTGCCAGCAGTAGGGACAGACAAACTGAAGCTTTCTTT; cdr3_aa: CASSRDRQTEAFF
d_call: TRBD2; v_call: TRBV7-8; clone_size: -; j_call: TRBJ2-7; cdr3_nt: TGTGCCAGCAGCTTAAGCGGGAGCTCCTACGAGCAGTACTTC; cdr3_aa: CASSLSGSSYEQYF
d_call: -; v_call: TRBV19; clone_size: -; j_call: TRBJ2-7; cdr3_nt: TGTGCCAGTAACTCTCAGGGCGGCGAGCAGTACTTC; cdr3_aa: CASNSQGGEQYF